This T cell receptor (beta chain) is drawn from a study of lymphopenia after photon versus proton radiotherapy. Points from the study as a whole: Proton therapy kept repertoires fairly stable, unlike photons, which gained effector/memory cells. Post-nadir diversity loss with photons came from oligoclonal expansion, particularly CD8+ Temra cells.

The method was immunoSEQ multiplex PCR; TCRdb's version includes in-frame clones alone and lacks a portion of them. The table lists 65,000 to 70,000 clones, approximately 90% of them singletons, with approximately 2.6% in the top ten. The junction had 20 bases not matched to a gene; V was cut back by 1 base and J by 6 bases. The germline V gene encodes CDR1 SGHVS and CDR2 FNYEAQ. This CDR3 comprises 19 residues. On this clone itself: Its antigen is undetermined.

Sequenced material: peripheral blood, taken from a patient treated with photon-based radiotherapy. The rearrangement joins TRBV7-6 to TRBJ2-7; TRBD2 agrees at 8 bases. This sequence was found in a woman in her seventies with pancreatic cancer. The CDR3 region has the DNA TGTGCCAGCAGCTTAGGGGGAGGTAGCGGGACTCAAGGCCCGGGCGAGCAGTACTTC. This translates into CASSLGGGSGTQGPGEQYF.